The T cell receptor (beta chain) under discussion was sequenced for a study of blood T cell repertoires in COVID-19. Study-level background: The origin of the acute and convalescent COVID-19 samples was the United States, Italy and Spain. PBMCs, B-cell-depleted T cells, or T cells were the source of the cDNA or gDNA that made up the material.

The V and J ends lost 1 base and 0 bases, in that order; junction bases with no gene match: 14. The CDR3 spans 21 residues. In germline, CDR1 is LGHDT, CDR2 YNNKEL (reference sequence). TCRdb's table, derived via immunoSEQ multiplex PCR, lists solely in-frame clones and lacks some. The sample carries approximately 310,000 clones, 70% to 90% recorded once. V and J are TRBV3-1 (or the pseudogene TRBV3-2) and TRBJ2-1; the match to TRBD2 covers 11 bases. Sequencing input: peripheral blood. The sequence was collected from a woman between 45 and 65 years old who had recovered from COVID-19. This chain's CDR3 is CASSQGPLAGGSPGSYNEQFF. The DNA for the CDR3 is TGTGCCAGCAGCCAAGGACCCCTAGCGGGAGGTTCCCCAGGCTCCTACAATGAGCAGTTCTTC.